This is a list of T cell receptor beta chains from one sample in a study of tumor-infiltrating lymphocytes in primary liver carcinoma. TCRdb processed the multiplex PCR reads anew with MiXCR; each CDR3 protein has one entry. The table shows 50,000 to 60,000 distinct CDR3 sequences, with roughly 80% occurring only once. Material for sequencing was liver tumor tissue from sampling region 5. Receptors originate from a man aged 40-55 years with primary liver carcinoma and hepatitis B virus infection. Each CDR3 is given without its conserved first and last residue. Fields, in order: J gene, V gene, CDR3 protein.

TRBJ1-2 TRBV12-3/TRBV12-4 AGSRMGGYT
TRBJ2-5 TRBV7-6 ASSLGTMGTQY
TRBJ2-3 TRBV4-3 ASSQNRGTDTQY
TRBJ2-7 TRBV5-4 ASSEADWTPEQY
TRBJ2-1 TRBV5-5 ASSLKGTSGGNEQS
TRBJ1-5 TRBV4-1 TISPIDGSNQPQH
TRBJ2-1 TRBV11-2 ASSSRLAGVEEQF
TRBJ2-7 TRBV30 ARSPLVLYEQH
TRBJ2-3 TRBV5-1 ASSLNGRGSTYTQY
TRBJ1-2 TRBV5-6 ASRLNGGYT
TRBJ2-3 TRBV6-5 TSNPGLAGTDMQY
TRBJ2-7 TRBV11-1 ASGGKRSYEQN
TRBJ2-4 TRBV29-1 SVVALSRLAKNIQY
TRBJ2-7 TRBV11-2 AISLREGRTSGLSSYEQY
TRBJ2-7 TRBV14 ASSHRATGAEQY
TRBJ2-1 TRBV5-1 ANSLRWQDSHVDNEQF
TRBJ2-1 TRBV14 ASSAVARWIDNEQF
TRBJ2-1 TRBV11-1 ASREKMRIGRDELF
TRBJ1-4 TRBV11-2 ASSPETWLNEKLF
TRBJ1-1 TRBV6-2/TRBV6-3 ASSPLRTGTEAF